Listed here are 9 T cell receptor beta chains from one sample, sequenced in a study of chemoradiotherapy in HPV16-positive cancers. Assay used: immunoSEQ multiplex PCR; TCRdb lists only in-frame clones, some missing. This sample has some 10,000 clones, with around 75% found just once. The sequences come from tumor tissue, collected from a patient who underwent chemoradiotherapy. Receptor source: a human donor with HPV-associated anogenital cancer.

This clone was detected once. This chain joins TRBV6-5 and TRBJ2-5; maybe TRBD1 (5 bases). The CDR3 loop spans 15 amino acids. V was shortened by 4 bases and J by 1 base, with 13 bases between the two germline ends. Germline CDR1 and CDR2: MNHEY and SVGAGI. The CDR3 region is CASSSQDTFQETQYF. The CDR3 DNA sequence: TGTGCCAGCAGTTCCCAGGACACCTTCCAAGAGACCCAGTACTTC.

The rearrangement uses TRBV6-1 and TRBJ2-3, with D perhaps matching TRBD1 (6 bases). This CDR3 is built from 17 residues. Germline V gene sequence: CDR1 MNHNS, CDR2 SASEGT. With 2 bases removed from V and 4 bases from J, the gap between germline ends came to 19 bases. The CDR3 spells CASSEPLALTGSDTQYF. DNA for the CDR3: TGTGCCAGCAGTGAACCCTTGGCCCTCACAGGGTCAGATACGCAGTATTTT.

The chain is built from TRBV19 and TRBJ2-7, with D possibly matching TRBD1 (6 bases). The CDR3 is 14 amino acids. Between the trimmed V and J ends, which lost 7 bases and 6 bases, there was a span of 19 bases. Germline assignment: CDR1 LNHDA and CDR2 SQIVND (reference sequence). CDR3 residues: CASNGATGFGEQYF. The CDR3 region has the DNA TGTGCCAGTAATGGCGCAACAGGGTTCGGCGAGCAGTACTTC.

The J gene is TRBJ1-1, the V gene TRBV10-3, with a possible D match to TRBD1 (5 bases). The V gene's germline CDR1 is ENHRY and CDR2 SYGVKD. V dropped 6 bases and J dropped 5 bases, with 22 bases sitting between them. This CDR3 has 16 residues. The CDR3 DNA follows: TGTGCCATCAGGCCCCTCGGGACGGCGACGCGGACTGAAGCTTTCTTT. Translating it yields CAIRPLGTATRTEAFF.

The V and J genes are TRBV29-1 and TRBJ1-4, with TRBD1 matching over 9 bases. Germline V gene sequence: CDR1 SQVTM, CDR2 ANQGSEA. V was pared by 7 bases and J by 6 bases, with 9 bases of the junction left unmatched. The CDR3 runs to 14 residues. The CDR3 loop is CSGNYRGQDEKLFF. The CDR3 region has the DNA TGCAGCGGGAACTACAGGGGGCAAGATGAAAAACTGTTTTTT.

The chain uses TRBV5-8 and TRBJ1-4, with unresolved D. This CDR3 has 13 amino acids. The ends were cut back, 4 bases at V and 5 bases at J, with 9 bases in the middle. Germline loops: CDR1 SGHTS, CDR2 YDEGEE. CDR3 coding DNA: TGTGCCAGCAGCATACTTAAGAATGAAAAACTGTTTTTT. Its protein product is CASSILKNEKLFF.

Sample share makes this clone medium-sized. The CDR3 region has the DNA TGCGCCAGCAGCCAAGATTGGAAGTCCGGGACACCTAACACCTTC. Amino acid sequence: CASSQDWKSGTPNTF. The chain links TRBV4-3 to TRBJ1-2; weak D call: TRBD1 (6 bases). Germline lookup yields CDR1 LGHNA and CDR2 YSLEER. V shed 0 bases and J shed 12 bases, with 20 bases lying between them. CDR3 size: 15 residues.

The V call is TRBV20-1, the J call TRBJ1-5; the D is unclear. This CDR3 comprises 11 residues. CDR1 and CDR2 from the germline V gene are DFQATT and SNEGSKA (reference sequence). Deletions cut 4 bases from V and 9 bases from J, with 10 bases between. The CDR3 reads CSAILDGPQHF. DNA for the CDR3: TGCAGTGCTATTCTCGACGGGCCCCAGCATTTT.

V usage is TRBV27 and J usage is TRBJ1-2; 9 bases align to TRBD1. Per germline, CDR1 MNHEY and CDR2 SMNVEV (reference sequence). Trimming took 3 bases from V and 8 from J; bases not matched to a gene: 4. The CDR3 length is 13 residues. CDR3: CASSFNRGLGYTF. CDR3 in DNA: TGTGCCAGCAGTTTTAACAGGGGGCTAGGCTACACCTTC.